This T cell receptor (beta chain) appears in the sequencing data of a study of T cells in Graves' hyperthyroidism and ophthalmopathy. In its sample, this clonotype was seen many times. From germline, CDR1 is MNHEY and CDR2 SMNVEV (reference sequence). V lost 5 bases to trimming and J lost 8 bases, with 18 bases between them. The CDR3 loop spans 14 amino acids. Amplification targeted TCR beta CDR3 regions from RNA transcripts. HTBI primers drove first-round RT-PCR of the TCR CDR3. From the multiplex PCR reads, TCRdb called clonotypes with MiXCR, one entry per CDR3 protein. Counted here are about 200,000 distinct CDR3 sequences, 15% to 20% occurring once; the ten biggest clones make up around 47%.

The rearrangement uses TRBV27 and TRBJ1-2; maybe TRBD1 (5 bases). The sequenced sample consisted of blood. The TCR sequence derives from a man aged 35 to 55 with Graves' hyperthyroidism. CDR3 sequence reads: CASSTTTGVEGYTF. In nucleotides, the CDR3 is TGTGCCAGCAGTACCACAACAGGAGTCGAGGGCTACACCTTC.